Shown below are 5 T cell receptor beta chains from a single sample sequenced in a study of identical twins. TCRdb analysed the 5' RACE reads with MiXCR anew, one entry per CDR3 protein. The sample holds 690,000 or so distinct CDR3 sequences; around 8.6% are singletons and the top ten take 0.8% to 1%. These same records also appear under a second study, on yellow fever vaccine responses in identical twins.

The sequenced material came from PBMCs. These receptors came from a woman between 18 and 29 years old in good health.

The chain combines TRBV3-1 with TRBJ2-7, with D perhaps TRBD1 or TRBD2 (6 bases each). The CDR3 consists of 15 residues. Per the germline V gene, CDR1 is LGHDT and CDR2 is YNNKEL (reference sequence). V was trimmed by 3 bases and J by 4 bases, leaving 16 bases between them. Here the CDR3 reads CASSHFTGAAYEQYF. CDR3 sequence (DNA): TGTGCCAGCAGCCATTTTACGGGGGCTGCTTACGAGCAGTACTTC.

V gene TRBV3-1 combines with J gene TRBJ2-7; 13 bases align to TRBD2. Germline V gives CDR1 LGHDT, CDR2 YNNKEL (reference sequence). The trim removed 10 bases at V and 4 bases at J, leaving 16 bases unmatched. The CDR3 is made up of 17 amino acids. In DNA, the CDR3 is TGTGCCACCACCCCGGGACTAGCGGGGCTTATCGGATACGAGCAGTACTTC. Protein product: CATTPGLAGLIGYEQYF.

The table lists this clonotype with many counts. The CDR3 region is CASSSQQRASYNEQFF. In DNA, the CDR3 is TGTGCCAGCTCAAGTCAACAGCGGGCCTCTTACAATGAGCAGTTCTTC. V and J are TRBV18 and TRBJ2-1; a possible D gene is TRBD2 (6 bases). CDR3 length: 16 residues. The germline V gene has CDR1 KGHSH and CDR2 LQKENI. The germline V and J ends were trimmed by 5 bases and 4 bases, with 18 bases remaining between them.

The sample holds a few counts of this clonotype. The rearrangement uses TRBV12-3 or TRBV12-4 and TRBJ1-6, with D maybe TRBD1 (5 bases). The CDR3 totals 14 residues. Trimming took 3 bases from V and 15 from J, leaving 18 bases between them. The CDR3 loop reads CASSFLESGTVLHF. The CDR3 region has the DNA TGTGCCAGCAGTTTCCTCGAGTCGGGGACGGTCCTCCACTTT.

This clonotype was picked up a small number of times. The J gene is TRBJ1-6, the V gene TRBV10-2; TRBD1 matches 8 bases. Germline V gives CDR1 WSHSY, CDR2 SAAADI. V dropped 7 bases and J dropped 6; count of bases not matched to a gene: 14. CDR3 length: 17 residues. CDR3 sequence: CASTTPGQGALNSPLHF. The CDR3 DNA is TGCGCCAGCACAACCCCTGGGCAGGGGGCGCTTAATTCACCCCTCCACTTT.